The TCR beta chain described here comes from a study of PD-1 blockade in classical Hodgkin lymphoma. The study's findings and limits: Newly diagnosed patients reportedly trailed healthy donors in baseline TCR diversity. The causes of the repertoire differences, possibly disease activity or prior therapy, remain undefined.

The CDR3 is 14 amino acids. Looked up from germline, CDR1 is LGHNA and CDR2 is YSLEER. With 0 bases removed from V and 2 bases from J, the gap between germline ends came to 7 bases. Sequencing used immunoSEQ multiplex PCR; TCRdb keeps in-frame clones, though not all of them. The sample includes fewer than 40,000 clones, around 89% of them seen just once. Time point noted: newly diagnosed, previously untreated cHL patient sample. Purified CD4+ T cells were obtained from thawed PBMCs through magnetic negative selection. The authors used newly diagnosed, untreated classical Hodgkin lymphoma PBMCs as comparison. Regarding this clone: Its antigen is unidentified.

The sample consisted of CD4+ T cells from blood. V and J are TRBV4-3 and TRBJ1-2; no definite D call. The sequence came from a human donor with classical Hodgkin lymphoma. The CDR3 is CASSQDYRNYGYTF. The DNA for the CDR3 is TGCGCCAGCAGCCAAGATTACAGAAACTATGGCTACACCTTC.